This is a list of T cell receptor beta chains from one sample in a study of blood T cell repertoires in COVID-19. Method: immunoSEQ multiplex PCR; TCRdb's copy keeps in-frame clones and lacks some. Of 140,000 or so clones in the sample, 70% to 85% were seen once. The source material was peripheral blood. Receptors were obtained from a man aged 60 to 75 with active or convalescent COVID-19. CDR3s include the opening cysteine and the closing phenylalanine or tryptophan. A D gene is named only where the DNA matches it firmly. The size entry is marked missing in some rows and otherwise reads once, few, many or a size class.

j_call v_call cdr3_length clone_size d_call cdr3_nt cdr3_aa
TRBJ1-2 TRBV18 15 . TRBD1 TGTGCCAGCTCACCGGGACAGGGGTTGAACTATGGCTACACCTTC CASSPGQGLNYGYTF
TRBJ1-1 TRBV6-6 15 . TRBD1 TGTGCCAGCAGTAGGACAGGGGACCTGAACACTGAAGCTTTCTTT CASSRTGDLNTEAFF
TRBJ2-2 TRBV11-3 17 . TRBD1 TGTGCCAGCAGCTTTGCGGACAGGGCCCCCCGGACCGGGGAGCTGTTTTTT CASSFADRAPRTGELFF
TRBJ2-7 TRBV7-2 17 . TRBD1 TGTGCCAGCAGCTTTAGTACCACTGGGACAGCGAACTACGAGCAGTACTTC CASSFSTTGTANYEQYF
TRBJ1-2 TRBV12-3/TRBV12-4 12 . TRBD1 TGTGCCAGCAGGGACAGGGAGAAGGCCTACACCTTC CASRDREKAYTF
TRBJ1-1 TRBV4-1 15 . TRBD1 TGCGCCAGCAGCCACAAGACAGGGATCGACACTGAAGCTTTCTTT CASSHKTGIDTEAFF
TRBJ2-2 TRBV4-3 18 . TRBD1 TGCGCCAGCAGCCGACATTCCTCCGGGACAGGGAACACCGGGGAGCTGTTTTTT CASSRHSSGTGNTGELFF
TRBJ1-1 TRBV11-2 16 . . TGTGCCAGCAGCTTTGGAGACAGGAGAAAGAACACTGAAGCTTTCTTT CASSFGDRRKNTEAFF
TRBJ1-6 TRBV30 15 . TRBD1 TGTGCCTGGAGTGTCACGACAGGGTCGGGGTCACCCCTCCACTTT CAWSVTTGSGSPLHF
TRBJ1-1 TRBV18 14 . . TGTGCCAGCTCGGCCACGGGTGGGAACACTGAAGCTTTCTTT CASSATGGNTEAFF
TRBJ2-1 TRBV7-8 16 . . TGTGCCAGCAGCCTAGGGGGGAGACTAGGCTACAATGAGCAGTTCTTC CASSLGGRLGYNEQFF
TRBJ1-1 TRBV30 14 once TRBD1 TGTGCCTGGAGTGTACCAGACAGGGGGGCCGGAGCTTTCTTT CAWSVPDRGAGAFF
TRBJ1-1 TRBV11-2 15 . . TGTGCCAGCAGCTCAAGGGGGGGGGTTCGCACTGAAGCTTTCTTT CASSSRGGVRTEAFF
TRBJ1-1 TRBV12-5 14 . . TGTGCTAGTCTTGGGACACAAGAGAACACTGAAGCTTTCTTT CASLGTQENTEAFF
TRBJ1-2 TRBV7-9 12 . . TGTGCCAGCAGCTCCTCGAGAAATGGCTACACCTTC CASSSSRNGYTF
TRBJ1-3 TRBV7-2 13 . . TGTGCCAGCACCCGTATTTCTGGAAACACCATATATTTT CASTRISGNTIYF
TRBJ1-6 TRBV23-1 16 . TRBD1 TGCGCCAGCAGTCCGGACAGGAGCTCCTATAATTCACCCCTCCACTTT CASSPDRSSYNSPLHF
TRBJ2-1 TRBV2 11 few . TGTGCCAGCAGTTTAGACAATGAGCAGTTCTTC CASSLDNEQFF
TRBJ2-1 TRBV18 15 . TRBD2 TGTGCCAGCTCACATAGCGGGAGCCGAAACAATGAGCAGTTCTTC CASSHSGSRNNEQFF
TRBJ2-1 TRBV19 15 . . TGTGCCAGTAGTTCAGGGTCTACGTCCTACAATGAGCAGTTCTTC CASSSGSTSYNEQFF
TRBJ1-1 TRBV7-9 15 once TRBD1 TGTGCCAGCAGCGAAGACAGGGGGCGGAACACTGAAGCTTTCTTT CASSEDRGRNTEAFF
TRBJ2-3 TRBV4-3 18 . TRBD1 TGCGCCAGCAGCTCCTCCCGGGACAGAGGCCCCCCCACAGATACGCAGTATTTT CASSSSRDRGPPTDTQYF
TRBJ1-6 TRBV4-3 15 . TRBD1 TGCGCCAGCAGCCAAGGGACAGGGCATAATTCACCCCTCCACTTT CASSQGTGHNSPLHF
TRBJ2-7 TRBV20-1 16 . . TGCAGTGCCAGTGCAGCCCCAGGCGGGGTCACCTACGAGCAGTACTTC CSASAAPGGVTYEQYF
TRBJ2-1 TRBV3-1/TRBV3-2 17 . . TGTGCCAGCAGCCAAGATCTTGGGGGGAGGTCCTACAATGAGCAGTTCTTC CASSQDLGGRSYNEQFF
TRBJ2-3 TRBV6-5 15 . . TGTGCCAGCAGCGTCCCGGGACTTAGCACAGATACGCAGTATTTT CASSVPGLSTDTQYF
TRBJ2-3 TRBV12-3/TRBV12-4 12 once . TGTGCCAGCAGTTATGACGGGGATACGCAGTATTTT CASSYDGDTQYF
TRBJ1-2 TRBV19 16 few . TGTGCCAGTAGTATAGTTCGGGGATCGGGTTTACGTGGCTACACCTTC CASSIVRGSGLRGYTF
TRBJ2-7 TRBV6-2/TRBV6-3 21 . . TGTGCCAGCAGTTACTCGAACCTGGGGTCGCGGAACAAAATCGGGGAATACGAGCAGTACTTC CASSYSNLGSRNKIGEYEQYF
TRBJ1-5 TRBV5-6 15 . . TGTGCCAGCAGCTTAGGTAGGGGGGGCCCTCAGCCCCAGCATTTT CASSLGRGGPQPQHF
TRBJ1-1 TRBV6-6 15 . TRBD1 TGTGCCAGCAGTCGCCGGGCGACAGGGCGCACTGAAGCTTTCTTT CASSRRATGRTEAFF
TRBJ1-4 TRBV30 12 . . TGTGCCTGGAGTGTCAGGGCTGAAAAACTGTTTTTT CAWSVRAEKLFF
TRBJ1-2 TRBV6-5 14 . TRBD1 TGTGCCAGCAGTTACACGGGACAGGGCGTGGACTACACCTTC CASSYTGQGVDYTF
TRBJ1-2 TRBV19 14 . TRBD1 TGTGCCAGTAGTATAACAGGGGGGAGCTATGGCTACACCTTC CASSITGGSYGYTF
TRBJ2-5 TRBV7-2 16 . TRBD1 TGTGCCAGCAGCTTGTGGGGGACAGGGGGCGAAGAGACCCAGTACTTC CASSLWGTGGEETQYF
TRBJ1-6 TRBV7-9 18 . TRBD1 TGTGCCAGCAGCTTAGACGGGACAGGGGGACCCTATAATTCACCCCTCCACTTT CASSLDGTGGPYNSPLHF
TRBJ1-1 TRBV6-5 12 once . TGTGCCAGCAGTACGGTGGACACTGAAGCTTTCTTT CASSTVDTEAFF
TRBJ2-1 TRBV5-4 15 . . TGTGCCAGCAGCTCAGGGGGCGGGGGTTACAATGAGCAGTTCTTC CASSSGGGGYNEQFF
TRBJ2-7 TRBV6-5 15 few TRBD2 TGTGCCAGCACCCAGGGACTAGGTAGATCCTACGAGCAGTACTTC CASTQGLGRSYEQYF
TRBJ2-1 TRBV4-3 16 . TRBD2 TGCGCCAGCAGCCAAGGTAGACGGGAGGGCCTCAATGAGCAGTTCTTC CASSQGRREGLNEQFF
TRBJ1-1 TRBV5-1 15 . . TGCGCCAGCAGCTTGGAAGCCCGGGTGAACACTGAAGCTTTCTTT CASSLEARVNTEAFF
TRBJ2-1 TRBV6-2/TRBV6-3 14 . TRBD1 TGTGCCAGCAGTGCTGCAGGGGGTCGGGGTGAGCAGTTCTTC CASSAAGGRGEQFF
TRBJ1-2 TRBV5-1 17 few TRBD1 TGCGCCAGCAGCTTGGAGACAGGGGGCGCCCGGGGAGGTGGCTACACCTTC CASSLETGGARGGGYTF
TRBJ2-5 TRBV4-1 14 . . TGCGCCAGCAGCCAAGGACAGTTCCAAGAGACCCAGTACTTC CASSQGQFQETQYF
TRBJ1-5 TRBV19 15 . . TGTGCCAGTAGTCAGGGAGGGGGACGCAATCAGCCCCAGCATTTT CASSQGGGRNQPQHF